This TCR beta chain was sequenced for a study of T cell changes during pregnancy in multiple sclerosis. Per the germline V gene, CDR1 is SGHVS and CDR2 is FQNEAQ. CDR3 length: 16 residues. Trimming cost V 7 bases and J 4 bases, with 21 bases left between them. Clones were sequenced by immunoSEQ multiplex PCR, and TCRdb holds only the in-frame ones, with some missing. The repertoire has approximately 65,000 clones, over 95% of them found once; the top ten carry around 2.5%. The V gene is TRBV7-8, the J gene TRBJ2-3, with D maybe TRBD2 (5 bases). The TCR comes from a female donor with multiple sclerosis, enrolled in a pregnancy study. The sequences come from CD8+ T cells from peripheral blood mononuclear cells, collected after pregnancy. The CDR3 is CASNYEKGSKADTQYF. CDR3 nucleotide sequence: TGTGCCAGCAACTACGAAAAAGGGAGCAAGGCAGATACGCAGTATTTT.